Each of the 32 T cell receptor beta chains below was sequenced from the same sample in a study of cytomegalovirus exposure and HLA in healthy donors (dated by TCRdb to the late 2010s). Library creation used the immunoSEQ multiplex PCR assay. For the multiplex PCR, a mixture combining 60 forward primers for TCR Vbeta segments and 13 reverse primers for TCR Jbeta segments was used. Drawn from immuneACCESS, this table holds only the in-frame rearrangements with V and J called that TCRdb kept. Clones are partly lost; checked studies trace under half to an unresolved V gene and leave the rest unexplained. In this sample the table shows around 150,000 clones, more than 60% of which occur a single time. Around 1.9% of the sample is taken by the ten largest. Sequenced material: PBMCs. Receptors were obtained from a male donor in good health and CMV-seronegative.

With respect to this clone: Sequence at one end of the junction differs from germline and may be a read error. V usage is TRBV4-1 and J usage is TRBJ1-4, with D maybe TRBD1 (5 bases). Germline V CDR1 and CDR2: MGHRA, YSYEKL. The CDR3 spans 16 residues. The CDR3 is CARSQARRAANEKLFF. CDR3 nucleotides: TGCGCCCGCAGCCAAGCACGCAGGGCGGCTAATGAAAAACTGTTTTTT.

This clone was found a few times. The gene calls are TRBV2 and TRBJ2-1; 8 bases align to TRBD1. Germline-derived CDR1 and CDR2 are SNHLY and FYNNEI. The CDR3 has 14 amino acids. V dropped 4 bases and J dropped 3; count of bases not matched to a gene: 2. The CDR3 DNA is TGTGCCAGCAGTGGGGACAGGCTCTACAATGAGCAGTTCTTC. This gives the protein CASSGDRLYNEQFF.

J is TRBJ1-2 and V is TRBV15; unclear D gene. Germline V gene sequence: CDR1 LNHNV, CDR2 YYDKDF (reference sequence). The CDR3 has 13 amino acids. Trimming pared 4 bases from V and 5 bases from J, leaving 11 bases between. CDR3 in DNA: TGTGCCACCAGCATTAGTACTCATTATGGCTACACCTTC. Translating it yields CATSISTHYGYTF. The whole variable domain, remainder taken from reference TRBV15 and TRBJ1-2, is DAMVIQNPRYQVTQFGKPVTLSCSQTLNHNVMYWYQQKSSQAPKLLFHYYDKDFNNEADTPDNFQSRRPNTSFCFLDIRSPGLGDTAMYLCATSISTHYGYTFGSGTRLTVV.

The CDR3 DNA reads TGTGCCAGCAGTTCCTTTGTGTCCTCCTACGAGCAGTACTTC. This encodes CASSSFVSSYEQYF. This chain uses TRBV5-4 with TRBJ2-7; D uncertain. Germline CDR1 reads SGHNT; CDR2 reads YYREEE (reference sequence). Trimming cost V 5 bases and J 0 bases, with 12 bases left between them. The CDR3 has 14 amino acids.

The chain recombines TRBV7-6 with TRBJ1-1, with D unresolved. The CDR3 covers 15 residues. CDR1 is SGHVS and CDR2 is FNYEAQ in the germline V gene. V was shortened by 5 bases and J by 1 base, with 14 bases between the two germline ends. In DNA, the CDR3 is TGTGCCAGCAGCGCTCCTAGAGGGAGGAACACTGAAGCTTTCTTT. Translated: CASSAPRGRNTEAFF.

V is TRBV6-1 and J is TRBJ2-2; a possible D gene is TRBD1 (6 bases). V was cut by 2 bases and J by 0 bases, with 16 bases left in between. Germline lookup yields CDR1 MNHNS and CDR2 SASEGT. CDR3 size: 18 residues. The CDR3 region has the DNA TGTGCCAGCAGTGAATTCCCTTCCGGGACATCGAACACCGGGGAGCTGTTTTTT. Translating gives CASSEFPSGTSNTGELFF.

This rearrangement joins TRBV4-2 to TRBJ1-1; possible D gene TRBD1, 5 bases. Trimming left V 4 bases short and J 1 base short, with 13 bases between. The CDR3 loop spans 15 amino acids. CDR1 and CDR2 (germline): LGHNA, YNFKEQ. CDR3 DNA: TGTGCCAGCAGCCGCAAAGGGGCAGAGAACACTGAAGCTTTCTTT. It codes for CASSRKGAENTEAFF.

Of note for this clone: Relative to the germline gene, one junction end is altered; a read error may explain this. The V call is TRBV4-3, the J call TRBJ1-1, with 11 bases lining up with TRBD1. CDR1 and CDR2 from the germline V gene are LGHNA and YSLEER. This CDR3 is built from 16 residues. The CDR3 loop is CARSQDRMGQGAEAFF. The CDR3 nucleotides read TGCGCCCGCAGCCAAGATAGAATGGGACAGGGGGCTGAAGCTTTCTTT.

This chain uses TRBV7-9 with TRBJ1-4; D perhaps matches TRBD1 (6 bases). Between the trimmed V and J ends, which lost 4 bases and 4 bases, there was a span of 13 bases. Per the germline V gene, CDR1 is SEHNR and CDR2 is FQNEAQ (reference sequence). CDR3 size: 15 residues. The CDR3 reads CASSSVTGINEKLFF. The CDR3 bases are TGTGCCAGCAGCTCCGTCACAGGGATTAATGAAAAACTGTTTTTT.

The chain couples TRBV9 to TRBJ2-5, with D possibly matching TRBD1 (5 bases). The CDR3 totals 13 residues. The V and J ends lost 4 bases and 4 bases respectively, with 11 bases between them. Germline CDR1 reads SGDLS; CDR2 reads YYNGEE. DNA of the CDR3: TGTGCCAGCAGCCCGAGTAGGGGAGAGACCCAGTACTTC. Its protein is CASSPSRGETQYF.

This clone was detected only a few times. The chain has TRBV10-2 and TRBJ2-7; 9 bases are a match to TRBD1. This CDR3 has 14 residues. The junction had 3 bases not matched to a gene; V was cut back by 5 bases and J by 1 base. Germline-derived CDR1 and CDR2 are WSHSY and SAAADI. The CDR3 nucleotides are TGCGCCAGCAGTAGGACAGGGGAATCCTACGAGCAGTACTTC. As protein: CASSRTGESYEQYF.

This sequence joins TRBV7-3 and TRBJ2-6; the D gene is possibly TRBD1 (6 bases). The CDR3 length is 15 residues. In germline, CDR1 is SGHTA, CDR2 FQGTGA. Trimming shortened V by 2 bases and J by 1 base, and 6 bases separated the two germline ends. The CDR3 nucleotides read TGTGCCAGCAGCTTAGACAGGTCTGGGGCCAACGTCCTGACTTTC. Its translation is CASSLDRSGANVLTF.

The chain combines TRBV19 with TRBJ1-4, with 9 bases lining up with TRBD1. Germline V gene lookup returns CDR1 LNHDA and CDR2 SQIVND (reference sequence). The CDR3 extends over 15 amino acids. V was pared by 6 bases and J by 6 bases, with 8 bases of the junction left unmatched. As DNA, the CDR3 is TGTGCCAGTAGCTTAGGGACAGGGATATATGAAAAACTGTTTTTT. Translating it yields CASSLGTGIYEKLFF.

This chain connects TRBV6-1 to TRBJ1-6; possible D gene TRBD1, 6 bases. Per germline, CDR1 MNHNS and CDR2 SASEGT. There are 17 residues in the CDR3. Trimming removed 4 bases from V and 9 bases from J, with 22 bases in between. This CDR3 reads CASSASGTNLVSSPLHF. The CDR3 nucleotides are TGTGCCAGCAGTGCCTCCGGGACAAACTTAGTGAGTTCACCCCTCCACTTT.

The table lists this clone with a few counts. The chain carries TRBV5-1 and TRBJ2-3, with 9 nucleotides matching TRBD2. Losses at the gene ends were 2 bases for V and 2 bases for J; bases not matched to a gene: 15. CDR1 and CDR2 (germline): SGHRS, YFSETQ. The CDR3 runs to 19 residues. The chain's CDR3 is CASSFLSTSGLGHTDTQYF. As DNA, the CDR3 is TGCGCCAGCAGCTTTCTCTCGACTAGCGGACTGGGGCACACAGATACGCAGTATTTT.

The V gene is TRBV12-5, the J gene TRBJ2-7; D is unresolved. Germline CDR1 and CDR2: LGHNT and FRNRAP. This CDR3 region has 14 residues. The V end was cut by 0 bases, the J end by 1 base, with 7 bases between. DNA of the CDR3: TGTGCTAGTGGTTTGGTACCTGAGTCCTACGAGCAGTACTTC. Protein product: CASGLVPESYEQYF.

The gene calls are TRBV2 and TRBJ2-7, with 7 bases fitting TRBD2. The germline V gene has CDR1 SNHLY and CDR2 FYNNEI. The length of the CDR3 is 15 residues. Trimming cost V 4 bases and J 4 bases; bases outside gene matches: 10. The CDR3 coding sequence is TGTGCCAGCAGTGGACCCCTCCACGGGGGGTACGAGCAGTACTTC. Translation gives CASSGPLHGGYEQYF.

V usage is TRBV6-6 and J usage is TRBJ1-1, with D possibly TRBD1 on 6 matching bases. The V end lost 3 bases, the J end lost 4 bases, and 15 bases lay between the germline ends. Germline lookup yields CDR1 MNHNY and CDR2 SVGAGI (reference sequence). This CDR3 region has 15 residues. CDR3 coding DNA: TGTGCCAGCAGTTATTCCGCCCCAGGGGCCACTGAAGCTTTCTTT. It translates to CASSYSAPGATEAFF.

V and J are TRBV19 and TRBJ1-3; possibly TRBD1 for D (6 bases). Germline values: CDR1 LNHDA, CDR2 SQIVND (reference sequence). The V end was cut by 3 bases, the J end by 2 bases, with 14 bases between. The CDR3 runs 16 residues. The CDR3 protein is CASSIPFSGAGNTIYF. The CDR3, as DNA: TGTGCCAGTAGTATCCCTTTTTCAGGGGCTGGAAACACCATATATTTT.

On this clone itself: Other nucleotide sequences in the sample specify the same CDR3. The rearrangement joins TRBV5-4 to TRBJ1-1, with a possible D match to TRBD1 (5 bases). Per germline, CDR1 SGHNT and CDR2 YYREEE (reference sequence). CDR3 size: 12 residues. The V and J ends lost 1 base and 8 bases respectively, with 9 bases between them. CDR3 protein: CASSLRGTEAFF. CDR3 nucleotides: TGTGCCAGCAGCTTGAGGGGAACGGAAGCTTTCTTT.

V usage is TRBV28 and J usage is TRBJ1-6; no reliable D call. V was pared by 2 bases and J by 10 bases, with 12 bases between. The germline V gene encodes CDR1 MDHEN and CDR2 SYDVKM. The CDR3 is 14 amino acids. CDR3 sequence reads: CASSLGHPGSPLHF. Here the CDR3 DNA reads TGTGCCAGCAGTTTAGGCCACCCCGGGTCACCCCTCCACTTT.

This clone turned up a few times. CDR3 bases: TGTGCCAGCAGCTTAGGTGGCAGTAATTACGAGCAGTACTTC. As protein: CASSLGGSNYEQYF. This sequence joins TRBV7-2 and TRBJ2-7, with unresolved D. Trimming took off 1 base at V and 4 bases at J, with 11 bases between the two ends. This CDR3 is built from 14 residues. The germline V gene has CDR1 SGHTA and CDR2 FQGNSA.

This clone was seen a single time. The rearrangement links TRBV9 to TRBJ1-1; D may be TRBD1 (6 bases). Trimming pared 0 bases from V and 5 bases from J, leaving 17 bases between. Germline V gives CDR1 SGDLS, CDR2 YYNGEE. The CDR3 has 16 amino acids. For the CDR3, the DNA is TGTGCCAGCAGCGTAGAGGCAGGGGTAAGTTGGACTGAAGCTTTCTTT. Its protein product is CASSVEAGVSWTEAFF.

The chain is built from TRBV18 and TRBJ2-1; 8 nucleotides match TRBD1. Germline V CDR1 and CDR2: KGHSH, LQKENI. The CDR3 is 14 amino acids. Trimming cost V 5 bases and J 8 bases; bases outside gene matches: 8. The CDR3 is CASSSNGQGYEQFF. DNA for the CDR3: TGTGCCAGCTCATCAAACGGACAGGGCTATGAGCAGTTCTTC.

CDR3 loop: CAWRETGLSNQPQHF. The DNA for the CDR3 is TGTGCCTGGAGGGAAACAGGGCTTAGCAATCAGCCCCAGCATTTT. The chain employs TRBV30 and TRBJ1-5, with a tentative D call TRBD1 (6 bases). CDR3 length: 15 residues. Germline V lookup: CDR1 GTSNPN, CDR2 SVGIG (reference sequence). The V end was cut by 3 bases, the J end by 0 bases, with 12 bases between.

This clone was picked up a small number of times. V usage is TRBV2 and J usage is TRBJ2-7, with TRBD2 identical over 8 bases. This CDR3 has 15 residues. Per the germline V gene, CDR1 is SNHLY and CDR2 is FYNNEI. The trim removed 6 bases at V and 4 bases at J, leaving 11 bases unmatched. CDR3 sequence (DNA): TGTGCCAGCAGGTCCCCCCAGCGGGGGAAGTACGAGCAGTACTTC. Its protein is CASRSPQRGKYEQYF.

The rearrangement uses TRBV29-1 and TRBJ2-2, with 7 bases identical to TRBD1. CDR1 SQVTM and CDR2 ANQGSEA come from the germline V gene. J was trimmed by 5 bases and V by 2 bases; bases with no gene match: 11. The CDR3 contains 16 residues. The CDR3 is CSVERRLTGETGELFF. CDR3 bases: TGCAGCGTTGAAAGGAGACTAACAGGGGAAACCGGGGAGCTGTTTTTT.

V gene TRBV7-9 combines with J gene TRBJ2-5, with 9 bases that match TRBD2. Looked up from germline, CDR1 is SEHNR and CDR2 is FQNEAQ (reference sequence). With V trimmed by 4 bases and J by 3 bases, 0 bases remained unmatched. The CDR3 is 13 residues long. The CDR3 protein is CASSWTSEETQYF. The CDR3, as DNA: TGTGCCAGCAGCTGGACTAGCGAAGAGACCCAGTACTTC.

The chain couples TRBV10-1 to TRBJ2-7; tentatively, D is TRBD1 (6 bases). Germline CDR1 WNHNN, CDR2 SYGVQD (reference sequence). The CDR3 extends over 13 amino acids. Between the trimmed V and J ends, which lost 2 bases and 3 bases, there was a span of 8 bases. CDR3 DNA sequence: TGCGCCAGCAGTGAGGGGGGCTTCTACGAGCAGTACTTC. Protein product: CASSEGGFYEQYF.

The chain couples TRBV19 to TRBJ1-2; no clear D. V was pared by 6 bases and J by 5 bases, with 10 bases between. The CDR3 runs to 12 residues. Germline loops: CDR1 LNHDA, CDR2 SQIVND (reference sequence). CDR3 residues: CASRWGEYGYTF. The CDR3 DNA reads TGTGCCAGTAGGTGGGGAGAATATGGCTACACCTTC.

V is TRBV21-1 and J is TRBJ1-1; no check of the table's D call, TRBD1, against the DNA was made. TRBV21-1 is deemed a pseudogene. The CDR3 length is 18 residues. The CDR3 DNA reads TGTGCCAGCAGCAATCCTCCCCGGGACAGGGGGCGCGACACTGAAGCTTTCTTT. Its translation: CASSNPPRDRGRDTEAFF.

V and J are TRBV19 and TRBJ1-5, with 8 positions matching TRBD1. Trimming took 4 bases from V and 7 from J; bases not matched to a gene: 3. CDR1 is LNHDA and CDR2 is SQIVND in the germline V gene (reference sequence). The CDR3 runs to 13 residues. CDR3 nucleotide sequence: TGTGCCAGTAGTAAACAGGGGGGGCAGCCCCAGCATTTT. Protein product: CASSKQGGQPQHF.